Listed here are 21 T cell receptor beta chains from one sample, sequenced in a study of blood T cells in healthy people across ages. A sample-barcoded 5' primer and a J-beta primer mix were used in a second PCR of about 7 to 12 cycles. MiXCR, run by TCRdb on the 5' RACE reads, gives a single entry per CDR3 protein. The table lists about 1,400,000 distinct CDR3 sequences, roughly 45% of them singletons. The sequenced material came from blood. These receptors all come from a young woman in good health.

The V gene is TRBV12-5, the J gene TRBJ2-4; tentatively, D is TRBD2 (5 bases). The J call may be incorrect, as the DNA end agrees better with TRBJ2-7. Per germline, CDR1 LGHNT and CDR2 FRNRAP. The CDR3 length is 13 residues. CDR3 amino acids: CASGGFTGSEQYF. The DNA for the CDR3 is TGTGCTAGTGGGGGCTTCACGGGGAGCGAGCAGTACTTC.

This clonotype has a handful of counts. This chain connects TRBV6-4 to TRBJ2-1; 10 bases are a match to TRBD2. CDR1 and CDR2 (germline): MRHNA, SNTAGT. The CDR3 is 15 residues long. V trimming: 4 bases; J trimming: 7 bases; junction bases outside the gene matches: 7. CDR3: CASSVESGGVNEQFF. The DNA for the CDR3 is TGTGCCAGCAGTGTGGAAAGCGGGGGGGTTAATGAGCAGTTCTTC.

This clonotype has more than one count but fewer than ten. V gene TRBV28 combines with J gene TRBJ2-7; maybe TRBD1 (6 bases). The V gene lost 1 base and the J gene lost 6 bases, with 19 bases spanning the gap. The CDR3 sequence is 16 residues long. Germline CDR1 reads MDHEN; CDR2 reads SYDVKM. This CDR3 is CASSLFQGQGLIEQYF. CDR3 bases: TGTGCCAGCAGTTTATTCCAGGGGCAGGGCCTCATCGAGCAGTACTTC.

This clonotype occurred a few times. This sequence joins TRBV9 and TRBJ2-1, with no clear D. The CDR3 spans 13 residues. V lost 4 bases, J lost 6 bases, and 11 bases lay in between. Germline CDR1 and CDR2: SGDLS and YYNGEE. CDR3 sequence reads: CASSPGLSNEQFF. The CDR3 DNA follows: TGTGCCAGCAGCCCAGGTCTAAGCAATGAGCAGTTCTTC.

A word on this clonotype: It may be a read error: a sequence one base away is much more abundant. The chain couples TRBV29-1 to TRBJ2-5; D remains ambiguous. This CDR3 spans 12 amino acids. Germline CDR1 is SQVTM and CDR2 is ANQGSEA. This chain's CDR3 is CTTENEARQQYF. The CDR3 region has the DNA TGCACCACTGAAAACGAGGCCCGCCAGCAGTACTTC.

The chain carries TRBV6-4 and TRBJ2-1, with D maybe TRBD2 (6 bases). From germline, CDR1 is MRHNA and CDR2 SNTAGT. The CDR3 extends over 14 amino acids. V lost 5 bases and J 5 bases, leaving 13 bases between the germline ends. The CDR3 reads CASSLERGNNEQFF. The CDR3 DNA sequence: TGTGCCAGCAGTTTAGAACGGGGGAACAATGAGCAGTTCTTC.

The chain joins TRBV11-2 to TRBJ2-7; 10 nucleotides line up with TRBD1. The ends lost 2 bases at V and 2 bases at J; junction bases unmatched: 9. The germline CDR1 and CDR2 sequences are SGHAT and FQNNGV. This CDR3 has 17 residues. The CDR3: CASSLSPDRGIAYEQYF. CDR3 sequence (DNA): TGTGCCAGCAGCTTAAGTCCGGACAGGGGGATCGCCTACGAGCAGTACTTC.

The chain couples TRBV20-1 to TRBJ1-1; D may be TRBD1 (5 bases). This CDR3 is built from 13 residues. Trimming cost V 3 bases and J 1 base, with 9 bases left between them. Germline CDR1 reads DFQATT; CDR2 reads SNEGSKA (reference sequence). In DNA form, the CDR3 reads TGCAGTGCTAGGCCACAGGCGAACACTGAAGCTTTCTTT. Amino acid sequence: CSARPQANTEAFF.

At least ten counts were recorded for this clonotype. The CDR3 protein is CASSVTSGNLYNEQFF. In DNA, the CDR3 is TGTGCCAGCAGCGTGACTAGCGGAAACCTCTACAATGAGCAGTTCTTC. The gene calls are TRBV7-2 and TRBJ2-1; 9 bases are a match to TRBD2. CDR1 is SGHTA, CDR2 FQGNSA, per germline. V shed 5 bases, J shed 3 bases, and the junction held 8 bases outside the gene matches. This CDR3 has 16 residues.

V and J are TRBV7-3 and TRBJ2-2; 8 bases map to TRBD2. The CDR3 is 16 residues long. V dropped 10 bases and J dropped 4; count of bases not matched to a gene: 14. CDR1 and CDR2 (germline): SGHTA, FQGTGA. The CDR3 protein is CATSSLGSGGTGELFF. The CDR3 DNA reads as TGTGCCACGTCAAGCCTAGGGAGCGGGGGCACCGGGGAGCTGTTTTTT. Full variable domain (remainder filled in from reference TRBV7-3 and TRBJ2-2): GAGVSQTPSNKVTEKGKYVELRCDPISGHTALYWYRQSLGQGPEFLIYFQGTGAADDSGLPNDRFFAVRPEGSVSTLKIQRTERGDSAVYLCATSSLGSGGTGELFFGEGSRLTVL.

This clonotype has a handful of counts. The chain links TRBV10-2 to TRBJ2-7; tentative D call: TRBD2 (5 bases). V dropped 4 bases and J dropped 6 bases, with 13 bases sitting between them. Germline CDR1 is WSHSY and CDR2 is SAAADI. This CDR3 region has 13 residues. As DNA, the CDR3 is TGCGCCAGCAGTGGGACTCCCTCCAGCGAGCAGTACTTC. It specifies CASSGTPSSEQYF.

V is TRBV12-3 or TRBV12-4 and J is TRBJ2-5; D is possibly TRBD2 (5 bases). V lost 6 bases and J lost 6, with 14 bases in between. The CDR3 is 13 amino acids. The CDR3 bases are TGTGCCAGCAGCAGACTACGTCGCCAGACCCAGTACTTC. Protein sequence: CASSRLRRQTQYF.

This clonotype was counted between two and nine times. The chain has TRBV4-1 and TRBJ1-1, with D unresolved. Germline loops: CDR1 MGHRA, CDR2 YSYEKL. V shed 1 base and J shed 1 base, with 7 bases lying between them. The CDR3 loop spans 14 amino acids. CDR3 nucleotide sequence: TGCGCCAGCAGCCAAGGTGCTCCGAACACTGAAGCTTTCTTT. Amino acid sequence: CASSQGAPNTEAFF.

The chain links TRBV12-3 or TRBV12-4 to TRBJ2-7; D is unclear. This CDR3 has 12 residues. V was shortened by 4 bases and J by 10 bases, with 14 bases between the two germline ends. CDR3 region: CASSSLQATQYF. Written as DNA, the CDR3 is TGTGCCAGCAGTTCTCTCCAAGCCACCCAGTACTTC.

This clonotype came up a few times. The J gene is TRBJ2-3, the V gene TRBV30, with D possibly being TRBD1 (5 bases). CDR3 length: 11 amino acids. The V gene lost 5 bases and the J gene lost 6 bases, with 9 bases spanning the gap. Germline loops: CDR1 GTSNPN, CDR2 SVGIG (reference sequence). The CDR3 DNA follows: TGTGCCTGGGAGCAGGGCGATACGCAGTATTTT. It encodes CAWEQGDTQYF.

The chain uses TRBV29-1 and TRBJ1-1; D may be TRBD1 (5 bases). The ends were cut back, 7 bases at V and 1 base at J, with 10 bases in the middle. There are 12 residues in the CDR3. Germline V CDR1 and CDR2: SQVTM, ANQGSEA. The CDR3 coding sequence is TGCAGCGCCGACAGTCCGAACACTGAAGCTTTCTTT. Protein product: CSADSPNTEAFF.

DNA of the CDR3: TGTGCCAGCAGTCCCCCTTGGGGGAGAGAGACCCAGTACTTC. Translating it yields CASSPPWGRETQYF. This sequence joins TRBV6-5 and TRBJ2-5; possibly TRBD1 or TRBD2 for D (5 bases each). CDR3 length: 14 residues. V was cut by 5 bases and J by 4 bases, with 14 bases left in between. From germline, CDR1 is MNHEY and CDR2 SVGAGI.

The gene calls are TRBV29-1 and TRBJ2-7, with 7 bases identical to TRBD2. The junction had 8 bases not matched to a gene; V was cut back by 5 bases and J by 7 bases. Germline CDR1 reads SQVTM; CDR2 reads ANQGSEA. This CDR3 contains 12 residues. In nucleotides, the CDR3 is TGCAGCGTTTTTATCCGGGAGGAGGAGCAGTACTTC. Protein product: CSVFIREEEQYF.

The chain has TRBV4-1 and TRBJ2-5; 7 nucleotides align to TRBD2. V lost 1 base, J lost 3 bases, and 2 bases stayed unmatched. CDR3 length equals 14 residues. CDR1 and CDR2 (germline): MGHRA, YSYEKL. The CDR3: CASSQVGTKETQYF. The CDR3 coding sequence is TGCGCCAGCAGCCAAGTCGGGACTAAAGAGACCCAGTACTTC.

The V call is TRBV25-1, the J call TRBJ2-7, with 11 bases that match TRBD1. Germline CDR1 MGHDK, CDR2 SYGVNS. The junction had 10 bases not matched to a gene; V was cut back by 6 bases and J by 6 bases. This CDR3 has 15 amino acids. The CDR3 DNA is TGTGCCAGCAGCCATTTGGGGACAGGGGGACGCGAGCAGTACTTC. This codes for CASSHLGTGGREQYF.

This clonotype has more than one count but fewer than ten. The rearrangement uses TRBV10-3 and TRBJ2-3, with D maybe TRBD1 (6 bases). V gave up 11 bases and J gave up 1 base, with 16 bases separating them. CDR3 size: 14 residues. In germline, CDR1 is ENHRY, CDR2 SYGVKD. CDR3 coding DNA: TGTGCCCTCGCGGACAGTAAAGGCACAGATACGCAGTATTTT. Encoded protein: CALADSKGTDTQYF.